The 13 T cell receptor beta chains reported below all come from one sample, sequenced in a study of regulatory T cells in long-lasting Graves disease. Described time point: persistent/refractory GD, antithyroid drugs over 5 years with positive TRAb. With RNA extracted from PBMCs as input, the TCR library was made. CDR3-region Arm-PCR and iRepertoire HTBI primers produced the TCR beta libraries. TCRdb re-derived calls from the multiplex PCR reads in MiXCR, one entry per CDR3 protein. The profile shows 420,000 or so distinct CDR3 sequences, roughly a quarter of them singletons. This sample comprised peripheral blood mononuclear cells (PBMCs), obtained when the disease was refractory, from a patient treated with antithyroid drugs. These receptors were collected from a female donor with Graves disease.

This clonotype was recorded many times. The genes are TRBV7-8 and TRBJ2-5; maybe TRBD1 (7 bases). CDR3 length: 16 residues. The germline gives CDR1 SGHVS, CDR2 FQNEAQ. The germline V and J ends were trimmed by 6 bases and 3 bases, with 20 bases remaining between them. The DNA for the CDR3 is TGTGCCAGCAGATACGGCAGGGGGGCGTTCAAAGAGACCCAGTACTTC. Translation gives CASRYGRGAFKETQYF. The full variable domain, its missing parts supplied by reference TRBV7-8 and TRBJ2-5, is GAGVSQSPRYKVAKRGQDVALRCDPISGHVSLFWYQQALGQGPEFLTYFQNEAQLDKSGLPSDRFFAERPEGSVSTLKIQRTQQEDSAVYLCASRYGRGAFKETQYFGPGTRLLVL.

Many counts were recorded for this clonotype. The chain employs TRBV24-1 and TRBJ2-1; 7 bases align to TRBD1. V was pared by 5 bases and J by 8 bases, with 8 bases of the junction left unmatched. The CDR3 loop spans 14 amino acids. Germline loops: CDR1 KGHDR, CDR2 SFDVKD. The CDR3: CATSVTQGLHEQFF. The CDR3, as DNA: TGTGCCACCAGTGTAACACAGGGGCTTCATGAGCAGTTCTTC.

This clonotype has a handful of counts. The genes are TRBV7-9 and TRBJ1-1; 7 bases line up with TRBD1. Germline CDR1 and CDR2: SEHNR and FQNEAQ (reference sequence). CDR3 length: 14 residues. J was trimmed by 12 bases and V by 5 bases; bases with no gene match: 15. The CDR3 sequence is CASSHTKDRAGTFF. In nucleotides, the CDR3 is TGTGCCAGCAGCCACACCAAAGACAGGGCCGGGACTTTCTTT.

CDR3 amino acids: CASTETGVNYGYTF. The CDR3 coding sequence is TGTGCCAGCACTGAGACAGGGGTTAACTATGGCTACACCTTC. This chain connects TRBV2 to TRBJ1-2, with 8 positions matching TRBD1. Germline CDR1 reads SNHLY; CDR2 reads FYNNEI. With V trimmed by 7 bases and J by 1 base, 5 bases remained unmatched. This CDR3 contains 14 residues.

Only a few counts were recorded for this clonotype. The chain carries TRBV3-1 and TRBJ1-6, with D perhaps TRBD1 (5 bases). Trimming pared 3 bases from V and 10 bases from J, leaving 13 bases between. Germline loops: CDR1 LGHDT, CDR2 YNNKEL (reference sequence). The CDR3 length is 14 residues. CDR3 in amino acids: CASSQWQGWSPLHF. The CDR3 coding sequence is TGTGCCAGCAGCCAGTGGCAGGGATGGTCACCCCTCCACTTT.

This clonotype was observed at least ten times. The V and J genes are TRBV25-1 and TRBJ2-5; D assignment may be TRBD1 or TRBD2 (5 bases each). Germline CDR1 and CDR2: MGHDK and SYGVNS. Deletions cut 6 bases from V and 2 bases from J, with 19 bases between. The CDR3 is 16 residues long. CDR3 bases: TGTGCCAGCAGCCTAAACGGACACGGAGGACAAGAGACCCAGTACTTC. Translated, it gives CASSLNGHGGQETQYF.

This clonotype is a singleton in its sample. An end of the junction differs from the germline gene, which may be a read error. J is TRBJ2-5 and V is TRBV7-7; D perhaps matches TRBD1 (6 bases). The CDR3 is 14 amino acids. Germline CDR1 reads SSHAT; CDR2 reads FNYEAQ (reference sequence). Written as DNA, the CDR3 is TGTGCTAGCAGCCGAACAGGGCTTGGGGAGACCCAGTACTTC. It encodes CASSRTGLGETQYF.

V and J are TRBV20-1 and TRBJ2-7; D possibly corresponds to TRBD2 (5 bases). The CDR3 loop spans 12 amino acids. Trimming shortened V by 5 bases and J by 2 bases, and 10 bases separated the two germline ends. CDR1 is DFQATT and CDR2 is SNEGSKA in the germline V gene (reference sequence). CDR3 DNA: TGCAGTGCTCCTCGAGGGCCCTACGAGCAGTACTTC. Its translation: CSAPRGPYEQYF.

This clonotype was observed a handful of times. The chain uses TRBV20-1 and TRBJ1-5, with 8 nucleotides matching TRBD1. CDR1 and CDR2 from the germline V gene are DFQATT and SNEGSKA (reference sequence). Trimming removed 3 bases from V and 0 bases from J; junction bases left unmatched: 10. The CDR3 extends over 17 amino acids. The DNA of the CDR3 is TGCAGTGCTAGGGATAGACAGGGGTTGGTTAGCAATCAGCCCCAGCATTTT. Amino acid sequence: CSARDRQGLVSNQPQHF.

This clonotype was counted only a few times. The chain is built from TRBV5-6 and TRBJ1-1; TRBD1 agrees at 7 bases. V shed 0 bases and J 3 bases; nucleotides not matched to a gene: 5. The V gene's germline CDR1 is SGHDT and CDR2 YYEEEE. The CDR3 length is 15 residues. This chain's CDR3 is CASSLGAGTDTEAFF. The DNA of the CDR3 is TGTGCCAGCAGCTTGGGGGCCGGGACAGACACTGAAGCTTTCTTT.

This clonotype was picked up a small number of times. V gene TRBV5-1 combines with J gene TRBJ2-7; D is perhaps TRBD1 (6 bases). This CDR3 spans 14 amino acids. Per germline, CDR1 SGHRS and CDR2 YFSETQ. V lost 0 bases and J 4 bases, leaving 11 bases between the germline ends. CDR3 loop: CASSLAGHPYEQYF. CDR3 DNA: TGCGCCAGCAGCTTGGCGGGACACCCATACGAGCAGTACTTC.

The rearrangement links TRBV11-2 to TRBJ2-7; perhaps TRBD1 as D (5 bases). The CDR3 is 15 residues long. Looked up from germline, CDR1 is SGHAT and CDR2 is FQNNGV. V lost 5 bases and J 2 bases, leaving 16 bases between the germline ends. The CDR3 protein is CASSRSTQGAYEQYF. The CDR3, as DNA: TGTGCCAGCAGCCGTTCCACCCAGGGCGCCTACGAGCAGTACTTC.

The chain joins TRBV2 to TRBJ2-1; TRBD1 agrees at 7 bases. V gave up 8 bases and J gave up 0 bases; unmatched junction bases: 4. CDR1 and CDR2 (germline): SNHLY, FYNNEI. This CDR3 spans 14 amino acids. The CDR3 loop is CASRTGGSYNEQFF. CDR3 sequence (DNA): TGTGCCAGCCGGACAGGCGGCTCCTACAATGAGCAGTTCTTC.